The present entry profiles one T cell receptor beta chain with its context. The record originates from a study of blood T cell repertoires in COVID-19. In the original analysis: Reference gene primers were amplified, and this amplification served to estimate nucleated cell counts. The protocol was immunoSEQ multiplex PCR, while the TCRdb copy is restricted to in-frame clones and leaves out a portion. That table gives V, J and clone size, and the DNA gave D and trimming. The table records nearly 90,000 clones, about two thirds of them present only once. The germline V gene encodes CDR1 SGDLS and CDR2 YYNGEE. The CDR3 length is 18 residues. The ends lost 4 bases at V and 2 bases at J; junction bases unmatched: 16.

The source is a woman aged 80 or over with acute or convalescent COVID-19. The specimen sequenced was peripheral blood. The V gene is TRBV9, the J gene TRBJ2-5, with TRBD2 identical over 8 bases. CDR3 protein: CASSPGGSGAFEQETQYF. The CDR3 DNA follows: TGTGCCAGCAGCCCTGGTGGTAGCGGGGCCTTCGAACAAGAGACCCAGTACTTC. The full variable domain, its missing parts supplied by reference TRBV9 and TRBJ2-5, is DSGVTQTPKHLITATGQRVTLRCSPRSGDLSVYWYQQSLDQGLQFLIQYYNGEERAKGNILERFSAQQFPDLHSELNLSSLELGDSALYFCASSPGGSGAFEQETQYFGPGTRLLVL.